The 29 T cell receptor beta chains below all came from one sample that was sequenced in a study of blood T cell repertoires in COVID-19. Assay used: immunoSEQ multiplex PCR; TCRdb lists only in-frame clones, some missing. The table records about 240,000 clones, 75% to 90% of them present only once. The sequenced sample consisted of peripheral blood. The receptors originated from a woman aged 55-75 years with active or convalescent COVID-19.

This clone was detected a few times. The genes are TRBV29-1 and TRBJ2-1, with D tentatively TRBD1 (7 bases). V was clipped by 3 bases and J by 7 bases, with 16 bases between them. Per the germline V gene, CDR1 is SQVTM and CDR2 is ANQGSEA. This CDR3 is built from 14 residues. In nucleotides, the CDR3 is TGCAGCGTTGATCGTGGGGCAGGGGGGAATGAGCAGTTCTTC. This sequence encodes CSVDRGAGGNEQFF.

The gene calls are TRBV3-1 (or the pseudogene TRBV3-2) and TRBJ2-1; D perhaps matches TRBD2 (5 bases). Trimming removed 0 bases at V and 4 bases at J, with 10 bases between. Germline loops: CDR1 LGHDT, CDR2 YNNKEL (reference sequence). CDR3 length: 15 amino acids. As DNA, the CDR3 is TGTGCCAGCAGCCAAGATCCCGGGAATTACAATGAGCAGTTCTTC. Translation: CASSQDPGNYNEQFF.

This chain joins TRBV29-1 and TRBJ2-7, with D possibly TRBD1 on 5 matching bases. The germline CDR1 and CDR2 sequences are SQVTM and ANQGSEA. Trimming pared 7 bases from V and 5 bases from J, leaving 12 bases between. The CDR3 consists of 11 residues. The DNA of the CDR3 is TGCAGCGGGTTTTGGGGCAACGAGCAGTACTTC. This sequence encodes CSGFWGNEQYF.

This sequence joins TRBV11-2 and TRBJ1-6; D remains ambiguous. V lost 5 bases to trimming and J lost 6 bases, with 17 bases between them. CDR3 length: 16 residues. The germline CDR1 and CDR2 sequences are SGHAT and FQNNGV. CDR3: CASSPRVRGSNSPLHF. In nucleotides, the CDR3 is TGTGCCAGCAGCCCCCGAGTAAGAGGGAGTAATTCACCCCTCCACTTT.

This sequence joins TRBV27 and TRBJ1-5; TRBD1 matches 9 bases. Germline-derived CDR1 and CDR2 are MNHEY and SMNVEV (reference sequence). V trimming: 6 bases; J trimming: 9 bases; junction bases outside the gene matches: 12. The CDR3 is made up of 15 amino acids. In DNA, the CDR3 is TGTGCCAGCAGGTCCTCGACAGGGGGAGATAGGCCCCAGCATTTT. It specifies CASRSSTGGDRPQHF.

A few counts support this clone. The genes are TRBV11-2 and TRBJ2-7, with 10 bases aligning to TRBD1. The CDR3 spans 17 residues. Per the germline V gene, CDR1 is SGHAT and CDR2 is FQNNGV. J was trimmed by 5 bases and V by 0 bases; bases with no gene match: 10. CDR3 sequence (DNA): TGTGCCAGCAGCTTAGATCTGTGGACAGGGGGAAAAGACGAGCAGTACTTC. Translation gives CASSLDLWTGGKDEQYF. Full variable domain (outside the CDR3, taken from reference TRBV11-2 and TRBJ2-7): EAGVAQSPRYKIIEKRQSVAFWCNPISGHATLYWYQQILGQGPKLLIQFQNNGVVDDSQLPKDRFSAERLKGVDSTLKIQPAKLEDSAVYLCASSLDLWTGGKDEQYFGPGTRLTVT.

J is TRBJ2-1 and V is TRBV5-4, with TRBD1 matching over 7 bases. Trimming removed 2 bases from V and 7 bases from J; junction bases left unmatched: 9. The germline V gene encodes CDR1 SGHNT and CDR2 YYREEE (reference sequence). The length of the CDR3 is 15 residues. CDR3 DNA: TGTGCCAGCAGCTTTCGACAGGGCAGGGGAAATGAGCAGTTCTTC. Protein product: CASSFRQGRGNEQFF.

The rearrangement links TRBV6-4 to TRBJ2-3; 7 bases line up with TRBD1. Trimming at V came to 3 bases and at J to 5 bases, leaving 5 bases not matched to a gene. Germline values: CDR1 MRHNA, CDR2 SNTAGT. The CDR3 is made up of 14 amino acids. The CDR3 here is CASSEDQGVDTQYF. The CDR3 nucleotides are TGTGCCAGCAGTGAAGACCAGGGGGTAGATACGCAGTATTTT.

Comment on this clone: Sequence at one end of the junction differs from germline and may be a read error. The chain couples TRBV14 to TRBJ1-2; 8 bases are shared with TRBD1. The germline gives CDR1 SGHDN, CDR2 FVKESK. The CDR3 totals 15 residues. Here the CDR3 reads CASRPGQGRDYGYTF. The CDR3 nucleotides are TGTGCCAGCAGACCCGGACAGGGCAGAGACTACGGCTACACCTTC.

This clone has ten or more counts. The chain employs TRBV30 and TRBJ1-5; no clear D. This CDR3 spans 13 amino acids. Germline CDR1 is GTSNPN and CDR2 is SVGIG (reference sequence). The V end lost 3 bases, the J end lost 5 bases, and 11 bases lay between the germline ends. DNA for the CDR3: TGTGCCTGGAGCCTAGGGAGGGATCAGCCCCAGCATTTT. It codes for CAWSLGRDQPQHF.

The V and J genes are TRBV30 and TRBJ1-6; D is undetermined. The CDR3 is made up of 16 amino acids. V shed 2 bases and J shed 2 bases, with 13 bases lying between them. Germline CDR1 and CDR2: GTSNPN and SVGIG (reference sequence). DNA of the CDR3: TGTGCCTGGAGTAGGGAGACCCTCGCCTATAATTCACCCCTCCACTTT. It is translated as CAWSRETLAYNSPLHF.

The V call is TRBV18, the J call TRBJ2-7; tentative D call: TRBD1 (5 bases). V dropped 3 bases and J dropped 3 bases, with 9 bases sitting between them. Germline loops: CDR1 KGHSH, CDR2 LQKENI. The CDR3 spans 13 residues. CDR3 loop: CASSPSGNYEQYF. CDR3 nucleotides: TGTGCCAGCTCACCGTCAGGGAACTACGAGCAGTACTTC. Supplemented by reference TRBV18 and TRBJ2-7, the full variable domain reads NAGVMQNPRHLVRRRGQEARLRCSPMKGHSHVYWYRQLPEEGLKFMVYLQKENIIDESGMPKERFSAEFPKEGPSILRIQQVVRGDSAAYFCASSPSGNYEQYFGPGTRLTVT.

The J gene is TRBJ1-5, the V gene TRBV7-8; tentatively, D is TRBD1 (5 bases). The CDR3 is 13 amino acids. CDR1 and CDR2 (germline): SGHVS, FQNEAQ. The ends were cut back, 3 bases at V and 8 bases at J, with 11 bases in the middle. The CDR3 loop reads CASSFTGFEPQHF. CDR3 nucleotide sequence: TGTGCCAGCAGCTTTACAGGTTTTGAGCCCCAGCATTTT.

This sequence joins TRBV7-8 and TRBJ1-1; the D gene is possibly TRBD1 (6 bases). CDR1 SGHVS and CDR2 FQNEAQ come from the germline V gene. CDR3 length: 16 amino acids. V dropped 1 base and J dropped 2 bases, with 14 bases sitting between them. The CDR3 spells CASSLGQGMRNTEAFF. Here the CDR3 DNA reads TGTGCCAGCAGCTTAGGGCAGGGGATGAGAAACACTGAAGCTTTCTTT.

CDR3 in amino acids: CASSPGMGGFSNQPQHF. The CDR3 region has the DNA TGTGCCAGCAGCCCAGGTATGGGGGGATTTAGCAATCAGCCCCAGCATTTT. The chain joins TRBV9 to TRBJ1-5; D might be TRBD1 (5 bases). CDR1 SGDLS and CDR2 YYNGEE come from the germline V gene. The CDR3 has 17 amino acids. Trimming pared 4 bases from V and 0 bases from J, leaving 17 bases between.

The V gene is TRBV7-2, the J gene TRBJ2-4; D might be TRBD2 (6 bases). The V gene's germline CDR1 is SGHTA and CDR2 FQGNSA. The CDR3 runs to 15 residues. Trimming removed 3 bases at V and 3 bases at J, with 12 bases between. This chain's CDR3 is CASSFQPGLKNIQYF. The CDR3, as DNA: TGTGCCAGCAGCTTTCAACCGGGACTCAAAAACATTCAGTACTTC.

The V gene is TRBV2, the J gene TRBJ2-1; TRBD2 matches 12 bases. This CDR3 contains 15 residues. Germline assignment: CDR1 SNHLY and CDR2 FYNNEI. V lost 1 base and J lost 9; bases outside the gene matches: 4. CDR3 sequence reads: CASSEVASGGGEQFF. The CDR3 region has the DNA TGTGCCAGCAGTGAAGTGGCTAGCGGGGGGGGTGAGCAGTTCTTC.

Only one count was recorded for this clone. The CDR3 DNA reads as TGTGCCAGTGCGGAATACAACACTGAAGCTTTCTTT. Amino acid sequence: CASAEYNTEAFF. The chain has TRBV19 and TRBJ1-1; no clear D gene. Looked up from germline, CDR1 is LNHDA and CDR2 is SQIVND (reference sequence). Between the trimmed V and J ends, which lost 8 bases and 2 bases, there was a span of 9 bases. This CDR3 is 12 amino acids long.

This clone was picked up one time. The gene calls are TRBV3-1 (or the pseudogene TRBV3-2) and TRBJ2-7; 8 nucleotides align to TRBD1. The CDR3 loop spans 15 amino acids. Trimming cost V 4 bases and J 4 bases; bases outside gene matches: 9. CDR1 LGHDT and CDR2 YNNKEL come from the germline V gene (reference sequence). In DNA, the CDR3 is TGTGCCAGCAGCCCCGGACAGGGAGGTTGGTACGAGCAGTACTTC. Its protein product is CASSPGQGGWYEQYF.

This chain joins TRBV6-2 or TRBV6-3 and TRBJ2-1; TRBD1 matches at 8 bases. The CDR3 covers 15 residues. Germline trimming cut 5 bases from V and 2 bases from J; bases unmatched to any gene: 5. Germline V lookup: CDR1 MNHEY, CDR2 SVGEGT. The CDR3 nucleotides are TGTGCCAGCAGTCTACAGGGGGACGCCTACAATGAGCAGTTCTTC. Translating gives CASSLQGDAYNEQFF.

This clone was picked up one time. This chain links TRBV18 with TRBJ2-2; no clear D. Germline-derived CDR1 and CDR2 are KGHSH and LQKENI. CDR3 length equals 13 residues. Trimming left V 4 bases short and J 4 bases short, with 7 bases between. CDR3 nucleotide sequence: TGTGCCAGCTCACTAGGAGTCACCGGGGAGCTGTTTTTT. Translating it yields CASSLGVTGELFF.

The chain recombines TRBV9 with TRBJ2-1; 11 nucleotides line up with TRBD2. Per the germline V gene, CDR1 is SGDLS and CDR2 is YYNGEE. This CDR3 is 15 amino acids long. This CDR3 reads CARLGTSGRGNEQFF. The CDR3 DNA follows: TGTGCTAGACTCGGGACTAGCGGACGAGGCAATGAGCAGTTCTTC.

This clone was detected a few times. The chain combines TRBV5-4 with TRBJ1-2, with D hard to call. CDR1 is SGHNT, CDR2 YYREEE, per germline (reference sequence). Trimming removed 4 bases at V and 6 bases at J, with 16 bases between. The CDR3 is 14 amino acids. Written as DNA, the CDR3 is TGTGCCAGCAGCCTGGAGAGGCTTGAGGATGGCTACACCTTC. Translating gives CASSLERLEDGYTF. The full variable domain, in which reference TRBV5-4 and TRBJ1-2 provide the parts outside the CDR3, is ETGVTQSPTHLIKTRGQQVTLRCSSQSGHNTVSWYQQALGQGPQFIFQYYREEENGRGNFPPRFSGLQFPNYSSELNVNALELDDSALYLCASSLERLEDGYTFGSGTRLTVV.

The chain combines TRBV7-3 with TRBJ2-1, with TRBD1 matching over 9 bases. The CDR3 sequence is 16 residues long. Unmatched junction bases numbered 6, after V lost 3 bases and J lost 3 bases. Germline values: CDR1 SGHTA, CDR2 FQGTGA. DNA of the CDR3: TGTGCCAGCAGCTTGGTGGCGGACAGGGGCTACAATGAGCAGTTCTTC. Its translation: CASSLVADRGYNEQFF.

The rearrangement links TRBV2 to TRBJ1-2; a possible D gene is TRBD1 (6 bases). Trimming shortened V by 6 bases and J by 5 bases, and 16 bases separated the two germline ends. The CDR3 sequence is 14 residues long. Per germline, CDR1 SNHLY and CDR2 FYNNEI. The CDR3 bases are TGTGCCAGCAGCCCGAGGGCAGGGGCATATGGCTACACCTTC. This codes for CASSPRAGAYGYTF. The entire variable domain, with the rest obtained from reference TRBV2 and TRBJ1-2, is as follows: EPEVTQTPSHQVTQMGQEVILRCVPISNHLYFYWYRQILGQKVEFLVSFYNNEISEKSEIFDDQFSVERPDGSNFTLKIRSTKLEDSAMYFCASSPRAGAYGYTFGSGTRLTVV.

This chain joins TRBV12-3 or TRBV12-4 and TRBJ1-1; TRBD1 agrees at 11 bases. There are 13 residues in the CDR3. J gave up 7 bases and V 6 bases, and 4 bases lay outside the gene matches. CDR3: CASSGQGAGEAFF. The CDR3 nucleotides read TGTGCCAGCAGCGGACAGGGGGCCGGTGAAGCTTTCTTT.

The sample holds a few counts of this clone. The chain carries TRBV7-2 and TRBJ2-7, with 7 bases aligning to TRBD1. CDR1 is SGHTA, CDR2 FQGNSA, per germline. V lost 0 bases, J lost 3 bases, and 2 bases stayed unmatched. The CDR3 runs 14 residues. In nucleotides, the CDR3 is TGTGCCAGCAGCTTAGCGACAGGGTTCTACGAGCAGTACTTC. It codes for CASSLATGFYEQYF.

V usage is TRBV18 and J usage is TRBJ2-1, with D uncertain. Looked up from germline, CDR1 is KGHSH and CDR2 is LQKENI. Trimming removed 0 bases from V and 4 bases from J, with 10 bases in between. There are 15 residues in the CDR3. CDR3 in amino acids: CASSPPQDNYNEQFF. The CDR3 DNA sequence: TGTGCCAGCTCACCACCGCAAGACAATTACAATGAGCAGTTCTTC.

The chain links TRBV15 to TRBJ2-1, with D perhaps matching TRBD1 (6 bases). Trimming left V 2 bases short and J 1 base short, with 21 bases between. Germline V gene data show CDR1 as LNHNV and CDR2 as YYDKDF (reference sequence). The CDR3 covers 19 residues. CDR3 coding DNA: TGTGCCACCAGCAGACCAACCTCCCGACAGGAAATATCCTACAATGAGCAGTTCTTC. This encodes CATSRPTSRQEISYNEQFF.